The 12 T cell receptor beta chains reported below all come from one sample, sequenced in a study of blood T cell repertoires in COVID-19. Assay: immunoSEQ multiplex PCR; the TCRdb copy retains only in-frame clones and omits some. The data show approximately 440,000 clones, 90% seen once. Sequencing was done on a sample of PBMCs or T cells enriched from blood (not recorded which). These receptors all come from a man aged 18-30 years who had recovered from COVID-19.

The rearrangement joins TRBV29-1 to TRBJ2-3, with D possibly matching TRBD2 (6 bases). The germline gives CDR1 SQVTM, CDR2 ANQGSEA. The V gene lost 1 base and the J gene lost 1 base, with 9 bases spanning the gap. CDR3 length: 14 residues. CDR3 loop: CSVEGGVGTDTQYF. DNA of the CDR3: TGCAGCGTTGAAGGGGGGGTGGGCACAGATACGCAGTATTTT.

The chain joins TRBV11-3 to TRBJ2-1; TRBD2 aligns across 10 bases. This CDR3 has 15 amino acids. Trimming at V came to 5 bases and at J to 9 bases, leaving 10 bases not matched to a gene. The germline V gene encodes CDR1 SGHNT and CDR2 YENEEA. CDR3 nucleotides: TGTGCCAGCAGCCCGAGCGGGGGGGCTATAGGTGAGCAGTTCTTC. Its translation is CASSPSGGAIGEQFF.

The CDR3 region is CASSLRVGGLASHEQFF. Written as DNA, the CDR3 is TGTGCCAGCAGTTTAAGGGTAGGGGGACTAGCTTCACATGAGCAGTTCTTC. This sequence joins TRBV27 and TRBJ2-1; 9 bases agree with TRBD2. Germline loops: CDR1 MNHEY, CDR2 SMNVEV (reference sequence). J lost 8 bases, V lost 2 bases, and 13 bases had no gene match. The CDR3 extends over 17 amino acids.

This chain connects TRBV5-1 to TRBJ2-5; 11 bases agree with TRBD2. Germline CDR1 reads SGHRS; CDR2 reads YFSETQ. J was trimmed by 1 base and V by 0 bases; bases with no gene match: 5. CDR3 length equals 17 residues. The CDR3 reads CASSLGLAGYSQETQYF. CDR3 sequence (DNA): TGCGCCAGCAGCTTGGGACTAGCGGGGTACTCCCAAGAGACCCAGTACTTC.

The chain is built from TRBV7-9 and TRBJ2-1; TRBD1 aligns across 7 bases. The germline gives CDR1 SEHNR, CDR2 FQNEAQ (reference sequence). CDR3 length equals 17 residues. V dropped 5 bases and J dropped 0; count of bases not matched to a gene: 10. As DNA, the CDR3 is TGTGCCAGCAGCCCAACCCAGACAGGGAGCTCCTACAATGAGCAGTTCTTC. Translated, it gives CASSPTQTGSSYNEQFF.

The chain links TRBV6-1 to TRBJ2-7; 9 positions agree with TRBD1. This CDR3 is 17 amino acids long. In germline, CDR1 is MNHNS, CDR2 SASEGT. With V trimmed by 4 bases and J by 2 bases, 12 bases remained unmatched. This CDR3 reads CASSARSLGTGPYEQYF. The CDR3 DNA reads TGTGCCAGCAGTGCCCGGAGTTTAGGGACAGGGCCCTACGAGCAGTACTTC.

V usage is TRBV9 and J usage is TRBJ1-5; a weak D match, TRBD1 (5 bases). CDR1 is SGDLS, CDR2 YYNGEE, per germline. The CDR3 consists of 13 residues. V lost 2 bases and J lost 6, with 9 bases in between. This CDR3 reads CASSVGAAQPQHF. CDR3 nucleotides: TGTGCCAGCAGCGTTGGGGCCGCTCAGCCCCAGCATTTT.

This clone was detected only once. The chain couples TRBV7-3 to TRBJ1-3, with D possibly TRBD1 on 6 matching bases. Germline assignment: CDR1 SGHTA and CDR2 FQGTGA. Trimming shortened V by 4 bases and J by 1 base, and 14 bases separated the two germline ends. The CDR3 sequence is 16 residues long. The CDR3 DNA reads TGTGCCAGCAGCTCCCCAGGGGACCGTTCTGGAAACACCATATATTTT. Encoded protein: CASSSPGDRSGNTIYF.

This clone occurred a few times. The chain combines TRBV28 with TRBJ2-2; possible D gene TRBD2, 5 bases. The CDR3 length is 18 residues. The V end lost 5 bases, the J end lost 2 bases, and 21 bases lay between the germline ends. Germline V gene lookup returns CDR1 MDHEN and CDR2 SYDVKM. CDR3 sequence: CASSPTVAGLRNTGELFF. In nucleotides, the CDR3 is TGTGCCAGCAGTCCGACTGTAGCAGGACTGAGAAACACCGGGGAGCTGTTTTTT. The full variable domain, completed using reference TRBV28 and TRBJ2-2, is DVKVTQSSRYLVKRTGEKVFLECVQDMDHENMFWYRQDPGLGLRLIYFSYDVKMKEKGDIPEGYSVSREKKERFSLILESASTNQTSMYLCASSPTVAGLRNTGELFFGEGSRLTVL.

This clone was recorded only once. This chain connects TRBV19 to TRBJ2-3; D remains ambiguous. The CDR3 loop spans 11 amino acids. Germline CDR1 is LNHDA and CDR2 is SQIVND (reference sequence). Trimming left V 3 bases short and J 5 bases short, with 3 bases between. The CDR3 loop reads CASSIQDTQYF. Here the CDR3 DNA reads TGTGCCAGTAGTATCCAAGATACGCAGTATTTT.

The gene calls are TRBV19 and TRBJ1-1; the match to TRBD1 covers 7 bases. CDR3 length equals 13 residues. V gave up 4 bases and J gave up 2 bases; unmatched junction bases: 1. Germline CDR1 LNHDA, CDR2 SQIVND (reference sequence). CDR3 nucleotide sequence: TGTGCCAGTAGTAGGGACAGAAACACTGAAGCTTTCTTT. It translates to CASSRDRNTEAFF.

Regarding this clone: This sample also contains other DNA sequences that code for the same CDR3. V is TRBV18 and J is TRBJ1-1; 7 nucleotides agree with TRBD1. The CDR3 has 15 residues. V was pared by 0 bases and J by 2 bases, with 3 bases of the junction left unmatched. The germline CDR1 and CDR2 sequences are KGHSH and LQKENI. The CDR3 DNA is TGTGCCAGCTCACCACCGGGACAGACTAACACTGAAGCTTTCTTT. Amino acid sequence: CASSPPGQTNTEAFF.